This paragraph covers one TCR beta chain sequence. Its specificity is unknown. V shed 4 bases and J 2 bases; nucleotides not matched to a gene: 3. Per germline, CDR1 KGHSH and CDR2 LQKENI. CDR3 size: 16 residues. These data belong to a study of cytomegalovirus exposure and HLA in healthy donors. Study-level results: Per published reports, the classifier diagnosed cytomegalovirus status with high specificity and sensitivity. The study labeled 150 or so TCR beta chains cytomegalovirus-associated.

60 Vbeta and 13 Jbeta primers were used in PCR. Profiling relied on immunoSEQ multiplex PCR, and the TCRdb table lists in-frame clones only, not all of them. The table lists some 100,000 clones, around 75% of them singletons. The chain combines TRBV18 with TRBJ2-3, with 13 bases fitting TRBD2. Sequencing was carried out using PBMCs. The receptor was isolated from a young woman in good health and CMV-seropositive. CDR3 nucleotide sequence: TGTGCCAGCTCACGGGGGACTAGCGGGAACACAGATACGCAGTATTTT. Translating it yields CASSRGTSGNTDTQYF.